A single sample is the source of the 5 T cell receptor beta chains below, sequenced in a study of blood T cells in healthy people across ages. The use of a sample-barcoded 5' primer and a J-beta primer mix characterized a second PCR of roughly 6 to 11 cycles. TCRdb used MiXCR to reprocess the 5' RACE reads, holding one entry per CDR3 protein. The sample includes approximately 1.5 million distinct CDR3 sequences, roughly 32% of them seen just once. Source material: blood. Source of these receptors: a woman aged 25 to 39 in good health.

There are a few counts of this clonotype. The chain carries TRBV9 and TRBJ2-5, with TRBD2 matching over 8 bases. The CDR3 contains 16 residues. Germline values: CDR1 SGDLS, CDR2 YYNGEE. V lost 0 bases to trimming and J lost 2 bases; unmatched junction nucleotides: 6. CDR3 in DNA: TGTGCCAGCAGCGTAGTCGGCGGCGGGGGGCAAGAGACCCAGTACTTC. This codes for CASSVVGGGGQETQYF.

This chain links TRBV20-1 with TRBJ1-3; D gene ambiguous. CDR3 size: 14 residues. V shed 4 bases and J shed 2 bases, with 12 bases lying between them. Per germline, CDR1 DFQATT and CDR2 SNEGSKA (reference sequence). CDR3 nucleotides: TGCAGTGCTAAGTGGGGTCCCCCTGGAAACACCATATATTTT. As protein: CSAKWGPPGNTIYF.

There are many counts of this clonotype. The rearrangement links TRBV29-1 to TRBJ2-3; D may correspond to TRBD1 or TRBD2 (5 bases each). Germline CDR1 reads SQVTM; CDR2 reads ANQGSEA. CDR3 length equals 13 residues. V lost 5 bases, J lost 1 base, and 10 bases lay in between. The CDR3 reads CSVLGPGTDTQYF. The CDR3 nucleotides read TGCAGCGTTCTGGGACCAGGCACAGATACGCAGTATTTT.

This clonotype was observed a few times. The V and J genes are TRBV5-1 and TRBJ2-7; 7 bases are a match to TRBD1. Germline CDR1 and CDR2: SGHRS and YFSETQ. The V segment lost 5 bases and the J segment 5 bases; nucleotides outside the gene matches: 13. The CDR3 loop spans 15 amino acids. CDR3 bases: TGCGCCAGCAGACCAAATCCGGGACAGTTAAACGAGCAGTACTTC. This sequence encodes CASRPNPGQLNEQYF.

This CDR3 is CATSDPLTQYF. DNA of the CDR3: TGTGCCACCAGTGATCCCCTGACCCAGTACTTC. The chain recombines TRBV24-1 with TRBJ2-7; D is undetermined. The J call may be incorrect, as the DNA end agrees better with TRBJ2-5. Germline loops: CDR1 KGHDR, CDR2 SFDVKD. This CDR3 has 11 amino acids.